Listed here is a single T cell receptor (beta chain). There is no known antigen for this receptor. Per-nucleotide qualities are absent, and no much larger clonotype sits a single base away. This sample was included in a study of blood T cell repertoires in COVID-19 (dated by TCRdb to between 2020 and 2021). With regard to the full study: The collaborator samples originated in the United States, Italy and Spain and spanned the acute and convalescent phases of COVID-19. The material from the prospective study consisted of cDNA or gDNA derived from T cells, B-cell-depleted T cells, or PBMCs. Subjects who had been exposed to COVID-19, were actively infected with it, or had recovered from it provided the deeply sampled blood TCRbeta repertoires that made up the dataset. The repertoires were made available in a free public database intended to serve as a resource for research on the immune response to SARS-CoV-2. Samples came from the ongoing ImmuneRACE study (first 160 participants) plus 1,254 subjects from 6 global collaborators. The sample metadata nearly always contained a de-identified subject ID, COVID-19 status, age in years and sex. Where HLA class I and class II types were available, the types were taken from metadata supplied by the sample provider, not from assay-based typing.

The CDR3 contains 15 residues, cysteine and phenylalanine counted. CDR3 DNA is the only sequence kept; it has 45 bases, read in frame from the first base. Trimming accounts for 4 bases at V and 3 bases at J, while the number of junction bases matched to no gene is 6. The germline V gene gives CDR1 as MGHRA and CDR2 as YSYEKL. A second Seattle source provided samples from volunteer blood donors who had recovered from COVID-19. Each collaborating institution followed its own protocols to collect whole blood in K2EDTA tubes. Collaborator samples were shipped for TCRbeta analysis as frozen whole blood, isolated PBMCs, or DNA extracted from either sample type. Overall study outcomes, separate from this receptor: How much clinical and demographic metadata was included differed by source and by participant, and the metadata was provided uncurated.

The immunoSEQ Assay, a bias-controlled multiplex PCR, was used to amplify TCRbeta CDR3 regions from genomic DNA. In the authors' own workflow: The number of nucleated cells in each sample was estimated from the amplification of reference gene primers within the assay. To quantify the absolute abundance of each unique TCRbeta CDR3 rearrangement, sequence reads were collapsed and filtered. Productive Simpson clonality was computed per sample as the square root of Simpson's diversity index over productive rearrangements. TCRdb obtained this table from immuneACCESS and retained in-frame rearrangements with V and J assigned. These tables miss some clones; where compared with another copy, unresolved V genes account for less than half of the shortfall, and the remainder is unexplained. The V and J calls and clone size come from that table; D and trimming were worked out from the DNA. Recorded for this sample are 110,000 or so clones; approximately 87% of them occurred a single time. About 8% of the sample is in the top ten clones.

This sequence uses TRBV4-1 and TRBJ1-2; 9 central nucleotides agree with TRBD1. The source is a man in his 70s who had recovered from COVID-19. What was sequenced was peripheral blood. The DNA is TGCGCCAGCAGCCTACAGGGGGCGAGCGACTATGGCTACACCTTC. This codes for CASSLQGASDYGYTF.